This T cell receptor beta chain was captured in a study of T cells expressing NK-cell markers (dated by TCRdb to about 2020). With regard to the full study: TCR beta-chain repertoires were profiled in sorted CD3+CD56+NKG2C+, CD3+CD56+NKG2C- and CD3+CD56-NKG2C+ T-cell subsets from eight donors. Among the eight sequenced donors, seven were HCMV-seropositive and one was HCMV-seronegative. The eight sequenced donors were randomly selected healthy volunteers, three men and five women. Sequencing of the libraries produced 2 x 150 bp reads on Illumina HiSeq 2000/2500, MiSeq or NextSeq. Overall study outcomes, separate from this receptor: It remained unclear whether the expanded NKG2C-expressing T cell clones were specific for HCMV antigens. Those dominant clonotypes were again the most abundant among CD3+CD56-NKG2C+ cells in a handful of donors, at about 25-60.1%. In roughly six donors, the dominant CD3+CD56+NKG2C+ clonotypes ranked among the top 10 CD8+ clonotypes, making up about 1.0-7.5% of CD8+ T cells.

Sequencer: Illumina HiSeq 2000. TCR beta cDNA libraries were prepared using 5'RACE template switching, which introduced a universal primer site and unique molecular identifiers. Priming for cDNA synthesis came from the TCR beta constant segment, and two successive PCR amplification steps followed. As for the original processing: Reads were demultiplexed and grouped by UMI with MIGEC, and clonotypes were assembled and quantified with MiTCR. To remove erroneous sequences, TCR cDNA sequences were retained only when supported by two or more reads. The tcR package was used for downstream repertoire analysis, and clonotypes were matched across fractions by CDR3 nucleotide sequence plus V segment. VDJmatch was used to annotate antigen specificity against VDJdb, with one amino acid substitution allowed in CDR3. TCRdb reprocessed the sequencing reads and holds a single record per CDR3 protein sequence, with no DNA. TCRdb's processing, not the authors', yielded these V and J calls. The record for this sample contains about 170,000 distinct CDR3 sequences. Of the sample, 20% is held by the ten largest clones.

The germline V gene gives CDR1 as KGHDR and CDR2 as SFDVKD. From cysteine to phenylalanine, the CDR3 is 15 amino acids long. No DNA is given. Worth noting for this clonotype: The specificity of this receptor is unknown.

HCMV serostatus was determined by detecting HCMV-specific IgG in serum with a commercial ELISA kit. Peripheral blood mononuclear cells were isolated from blood by Ficoll density gradient centrifugation. Sequencing used blood T cells: a sorted CD56 or NKG2C T cell subset, CD4+ or CD8+ T cells, or bulk PBMC T cells (not recorded which). The sequence was collected from a man aged 18-75 years in good health. Recombination linked TRBV24-1 to TRBJ2-1. CDR3 sequence: CATSDLGSPWNEQFF.